This T cell receptor (beta chain) was captured in a study of T cells after yellow fever vaccination. In the case of this clonotype: Antigen unknown.

Generation of TCR cDNA used 5'RACE template switching (which added a universal primer site and UMIs). In TCRdb, the 5' RACE reads were re-called with MiXCR into one record per CDR3 protein. The table includes 500,000 to 650,000 distinct CDR3 sequences, around 17% detected once. Findings of the study overall: The presence of abundant clonotypes contaminating from the bulk population was possible in FACS-sorted repertoires. The secondary response was weaker, and its peak arrived faster, on day 5 versus 15. Among primary-vaccination clones, most reappeared after the booster, at almost 98% for CD4 and 85% to 90% for CD8.

Germline lookup yields CDR1 SGHTA and CDR2 FQGTGA. V lost 1 base and J lost 7, with 14 bases in between. There are 16 residues in the CDR3. This receptor was taken from a man aged 18 to 35 who received the YFV17D yellow fever vaccine. J is TRBJ2-6 and V is TRBV7-3; D uncertain. The sample here was PBMCs, taken about 5 days after the first yellow fever vaccination. The CDR3 reads CASSLMSAPRANVLTF. In DNA form, the CDR3 reads TGTGCCAGCAGCTTAATGAGTGCCCCTAGAGCCAACGTCCTGACTTTC.